The clone carrying this T cell receptor beta chain was counted ten times or more. Its antigen is not identified. Germline loops: CDR1 SGHRS, CDR2 YFSETQ. The J segment lost 5 bases and the V segment lost 7 bases, leaving 14 bases of the junction unmatched. This CDR3 comprises 16 residues. This sample is drawn from a study of T cells in Graves' hyperthyroidism and ophthalmopathy. Study details: Blood was drawn when the patient was first diagnosed and still untreated. Findings of the study overall: From stable hyperthyroidism, ophthalmopathy was separated by a 13 V-J model. Ophthalmopathy was model-predicted a median roughly 6.2 months pre-onset.

TCR beta CDR3 region amplification was performed from RNA transcripts. Primed by the HTBI set, a first-round RT-PCR was run on the TCR CDR3. Each CDR3 protein is one row after TCRdb ran MiXCR on the multiplex PCR reads. The data show around 60,000 distinct CDR3 sequences, about 49% seen once. This sequence joins TRBV5-1 and TRBJ2-5; 10 bases are shared with TRBD2. Sample: blood. The clonotype comes from a woman aged 30 to 39 with Graves' ophthalmopathy. The CDR3 sequence: CASCKEREGLVETQYF. The DNA for the CDR3 is TGCGCCAGCTGTAAAGAGCGGGAGGGCCTTGTTGAGACCCAGTACTTC.